These 2 T cell receptor beta chains were all obtained from the same sample, sequenced in a study of T cell responses to AZD1222 COVID-19 vaccine. Assay used: immunoSEQ multiplex PCR; TCRdb lists only in-frame clones, some missing. The data hold 90,000 to 120,000 clones, with around nine tenths observed a single time. Sequencing was performed on peripheral blood, taken 28 days after the second AZD1222 dose. Receptors were obtained from an adult who received the AZD1222 COVID-19 vaccine.

The genes are TRBV5-1 and TRBJ1-3; unclear D gene. CDR1 is SGHRS and CDR2 is YFSETQ in the germline V gene. This CDR3 region has 13 residues. Trimming shortened V by 4 bases and J by 0 bases, and 5 bases separated the two germline ends. CDR3 bases: TGCGCCAGCAGCGTAGGCTCTGGAAACACCATATATTTT. Translation gives CASSVGSGNTIYF.

The rearrangement uses TRBV4-1 and TRBJ2-2; 7 positions match TRBD1. Germline loops: CDR1 MGHRA, CDR2 YSYEKL. The ends lost 3 bases at V and 6 bases at J; junction bases unmatched: 7. This CDR3 is built from 15 residues. CDR3 sequence (DNA): TGCGCCAGCAGCCATGGGGACAGAGACTCCGGGGAGCTGTTTTTT. Residues: CASSHGDRDSGELFF.